This is a list of T cell receptor beta chains from one sample in a study of response to subunit inactivated influenza vaccine. Via MiXCR, TCRdb re-called the RT-PCR reads, giving one row per CDR3 protein. This table has about 650,000 distinct CDR3 sequences, 15% to 18% appearing once. Sequenced material: PBMCs from blood, taken 12 days after vaccination. The receptors stem from a man aged 50 or older who received an inactivated influenza vaccine. Each CDR3 is given with its conserved first and last residue. Each record gives: clone size, J gene, V gene, D gene, CDR3 protein, CDR3 DNA. A D gene is named only where the DNA matches it firmly. The size of a clone is reported for some rows only, either as once, few or many, or as a class for expanded clones.

size: many; J: TRBJ2-1; V: TRBV2; D: TRBD2; CDR3: CASSARREGTYNEQFF; DNA: TGTGCCAGCAGCGCACGGCGGGAGGGCACCTACAATGAGCAGTTCTTC
size: few; J: TRBJ2-1; V: TRBV2; D: -; CDR3: CASSVGPWNEQFF; DNA: TGTGCCAGCAGTGTAGGACCCTGGAATGAGCAGTTCTTC
size: few; J: TRBJ2-5; V: TRBV7-8; D: -; CDR3: CASSLAQGREETQYF; DNA: TGTGCCAGCAGCTTAGCCCAGGGGCGGGAAGAGACCCAGTACTTC
size: many; J: TRBJ2-2; V: TRBV12-3/TRBV12-4; D: TRBD1; CDR3: CASSPTGGYTGELFF; DNA: TGTGCCAGCAGCCCCACAGGGGGCTACACCGGGGAGCTGTTTTTT
size: -; J: TRBJ2-7; V: TRBV28; D: TRBD2; CDR3: CASSVWMRTSGNGGYYEQYF; DNA: TGTGCCAGCAGTGTGTGGATGAGGACTAGCGGGAATGGGGGTTACTACGAGCAGTACTTC
size: -; J: TRBJ2-3; V: TRBV20-1; D: -; CDR3: CSANTGRRSSTDTQYF; DNA: TGCAGTGCTAACACGGGACGTCGGAGCAGCACAGATACGCAGTATTTT
size: -; J: TRBJ2-1; V: TRBV10-3; D: -; CDR3: CAISESGGPFSYNEQFF; DNA: TGTGCCATCAGTGAGTCGGGGGGACCCTTTTCCTACAATGAGCAGTTCTTC
size: -; J: TRBJ1-4; V: TRBV5-6; D: -; CDR3: CASSLGLTSEKLFF; DNA: TGTGCCAGCAGCTTGGGTCTGACGAGTGAAAAACTGTTTTTT
size: -; J: TRBJ2-3; V: TRBV5-6; D: -; CDR3: CASSKDPLVTDTQYF; DNA: TGTGCCAGCAGTAAAGATCCATTGGTAACAGATACGCAGTATTTT
size: few; J: TRBJ2-3; V: TRBV20-1; D: TRBD2; CDR3: CSALTSGIGWDTQYF; DNA: TGCAGTGCCCTGACTAGCGGGATCGGGTGGGATACGCAGTATTTT
size: once; J: TRBJ2-2; V: TRBV12-3/TRBV12-4; D: -; CDR3: CASSFRQNTGELFF; DNA: TGTGCCAGCAGTTTTCGGCAAAACACCGGGGAGCTGTTTTTT
size: few; J: TRBJ2-1; V: TRBV3-1; D: -; CDR3: CASSQMGRFYNEQFF; DNA: TGTGCCAGCAGCCAAATGGGACGGTTCTACAATGAGCAGTTCTTC
size: few; J: TRBJ2-3; V: TRBV7-2; D: -; CDR3: CASSLDGSSPDTQYF; DNA: TGTGCCAGCAGCTTAGACGGGAGTAGTCCAGATACGCAGTATTTT
size: many; J: TRBJ1-2; V: TRBV29-1; D: -; CDR3: CSGGEQSSYGYTF; DNA: TGCAGCGGGGGGGAACAGTCTTCCTATGGCTACACCTTC